The 11 T cell receptor beta chains presented below share a single source sample, sequenced in a study of cytomegalovirus exposure and HLA in healthy donors. In the PCR, 60 Vbeta and 13 Jbeta primers were used. Libraries were prepared by immunoSEQ multiplex PCR; TCRdb keeps only in-frame clonotypes and omits some of them. The sample has about 140,000 clones; more than 75% are singletons. The sequenced material came from PBMCs. These receptors were obtained from a man aged 45-65 years in good health and CMV-seronegative.

This clone is a singleton in its sample. This chain connects TRBV7-6 to TRBJ2-1; the D gene is possibly TRBD2 (7 bases). Germline V gene sequence: CDR1 SGHVS, CDR2 FNYEAQ. V lost 1 base, J lost 7 bases, and 17 bases lay in between. The CDR3 is made up of 16 amino acids. The CDR3 loop reads CASSLGRGGLTNEQFF. The CDR3 nucleotides read TGTGCCAGCAGCTTAGGGAGAGGGGGACTAACTAATGAGCAGTTCTTC.

The table lists this clone with a count of one. The CDR3 reads CASSPRDIPGGYTF. The CDR3 DNA sequence: TGTGCCAGCAGCCCCCGGGACATCCCCGGGGGCTACACCTTC. The chain joins TRBV11-2 to TRBJ1-2; maybe TRBD1 (6 bases). The length of the CDR3 is 14 residues. V lost 5 bases to trimming and J lost 8 bases, with 18 bases between them. Looked up from germline, CDR1 is SGHAT and CDR2 is FQNNGV.

The rearrangement joins TRBV30 to TRBJ1-2, with 8 positions matching TRBD1. CDR1 is GTSNPN and CDR2 is SVGIG in the germline V gene (reference sequence). The junction had 11 bases not matched to a gene; V was cut back by 3 bases and J by 8 bases. CDR3 length: 14 residues. The CDR3, as DNA: TGTGCCTGGAGCCTTTTGGACAGGGTCTACGGCTACACCTTC. Translation: CAWSLLDRVYGYTF.

The chain couples TRBV6-5 to TRBJ1-1; 7 nucleotides agree with TRBD1. The length of the CDR3 is 13 residues. V lost 7 bases and J lost 4; bases outside the gene matches: 6. The germline gives CDR1 MNHEY, CDR2 SVGAGI. The CDR3 is CASNVHRGTEAFF. The CDR3 bases are TGTGCCAGCAACGTTCACAGGGGCACTGAAGCTTTCTTT.

This clone appeared a single time. This sequence joins TRBV5-1 and TRBJ2-3; 9 bases align to TRBD1. Germline CDR1 reads SGHRS; CDR2 reads YFSETQ. The junction had 15 bases not matched to a gene; V was cut back by 0 bases and J by 7 bases. The CDR3 contains 18 residues. CDR3 in amino acids: CASSLGIAGTGISNTQYF. CDR3 nucleotide sequence: TGCGCCAGCAGCTTGGGTATCGCCGGGACAGGGATTTCTAATACGCAGTATTTT.

The chain carries TRBV5-4 and TRBJ2-3; D possibly corresponds to TRBD2 (5 bases). V was trimmed by 6 bases and J by 5 bases, leaving 16 bases between them. The CDR3 runs 14 residues. The germline gives CDR1 SGHNT, CDR2 YYREEE (reference sequence). CDR3 loop: CASINDQSGDTQYF. In DNA, the CDR3 is TGTGCCAGCATCAACGACCAAAGCGGAGATACGCAGTATTTT. The whole variable domain, remainder taken from reference TRBV5-4 and TRBJ2-3, is ETGVTQSPTHLIKTRGQQVTLRCSSQSGHNTVSWYQQALGQGPQFIFQYYREEENGRGNFPPRFSGLQFPNYSSELNVNALELDDSALYLCASINDQSGDTQYFGPGTRLTVL.

This clone occurred once. The chain couples TRBV5-6 to TRBJ2-7, with TRBD1 matching over 12 bases. V trimming: 4 bases; J trimming: 1 base; junction bases outside the gene matches: 3. The CDR3 has 15 residues. Germline CDR1 and CDR2: SGHDT and YYEEEE. Here the CDR3 reads CASSRGQGASYEQYF. In nucleotides, the CDR3 is TGTGCCAGCAGCAGGGGACAGGGGGCTTCCTACGAGCAGTACTTC.

The chain combines TRBV6-1 with TRBJ1-6, with D possibly being TRBD1 (6 bases). Germline CDR1 reads MNHNS; CDR2 reads SASEGT. CDR3 size: 14 residues. Trimming removed 6 bases at V and 7 bases at J, with 13 bases between. CDR3 amino acids: CASSLQGWNSPLHF. CDR3 DNA sequence: TGTGCCAGCAGCCTACAGGGATGGAATTCACCCCTCCACTTT.

This clone occurred a few times. This chain connects TRBV15 to TRBJ2-7; TRBD1 might be the D (6 bases). Trimming shortened V by 0 bases and J by 7 bases, and 19 bases separated the two germline ends. The CDR3 loop spans 16 amino acids. The V gene's germline CDR1 is LNHNV and CDR2 YYDKDF (reference sequence). The CDR3 loop reads CATSRDQGQGMGEQYF. The CDR3 coding sequence is TGTGCCACCAGCAGAGATCAGGGGCAGGGGATGGGGGAGCAGTACTTC.

The chain combines TRBV5-5 with TRBJ1-5, with a weak D call TRBD1 (5 bases). The germline V and J ends were trimmed by 4 bases and 5 bases, with 16 bases remaining between them. Germline CDR1 reads SGHKS; CDR2 reads YYEKEE (reference sequence). This CDR3 has 15 residues. The CDR3 DNA reads as TGTGCCAGCAGCCCCTATGGGGGGATAGATCAGCCCCAGCATTTT. Translated: CASSPYGGIDQPQHF.

About this clone itself: One end of the junction does not line up with germline, which may come from a read error. The chain combines TRBV6-1 with TRBJ2-5, with 7 bases matching TRBD1. The CDR3 length is 15 residues. CDR1 is MNHNS and CDR2 is SASEGT in the germline V gene. CDR3 amino acids: CVSRAQGPRQETQYF. For the CDR3, the DNA is TGTGTCAGCAGAGCACAGGGGCCTCGCCAAGAGACCCAGTACTTC.